This T cell receptor beta chain was observed in a study of blood T cells in healthy people across ages (dated by TCRdb to 2015 to 2017). At the level of the whole study: In model experiments, template switching captured roughly one uniquely barcoded TCR beta cDNA molecule for every two T cells. Using deep sequencing normalized with unique cDNA molecular identifiers, the study measured how TCR beta repertoire diversity changes with age. Donors were grouped into four age groups: young (average about 15 years), middle-aged (39), aged (approximately 67) and long-lived (approximately 78). For two donors (one aged 18 to 30 and one aged 80 or older), the study analyzed two additional independent replicas of 1 million unique cDNA reads from the same blood draw. General findings and caveats noted by the study authors: The long-lived group showed more naive CD4+ T cells, fewer expanded clones and increased TCR diversity than the aged group, suggesting age selection. Since profiling was done on bulk unsorted PBMCs, naive and antigen-experienced compartments could not be conclusively compared. Estimates of total diversity from one million sequenced T cells were regarded as lower bounds and underestimates. The percentage of naive T cells measured by flow cytometry correlated strongly with observed TCR beta diversity. Observed TCR beta diversity per million T cells fell roughly linearly with age, and a significant reduction was already apparent by age about 36. The CMV infection status of donors was not known, potentially confounding age-related changes in expanded clonotypes.

Here V drops 2 bases and J drops 5 bases, and the junction holds 1 base not matched to any gene. Including the terminal cysteine and phenylalanine, the CDR3 comprises 12 residues. The CDR3 DNA has 36 bases and is translated from base 1. According to the germline V gene, CDR1 reads SGHRS and CDR2 reads YFSETQ. Receptors were amplified or captured by 5' RACE. The data were produced on an Illumina HiSeq 2500. A second PCR of 7 to 11 cycles was performed with a sample-barcoded 5' primer and a J-beta primer mix. A unique molecular identifier was introduced onto each TCR beta cDNA molecule by a template-switch 5' adaptor carrying 12 random nucleotides. At least 3 million CDR3-containing paired-end reads were obtained from each sample. All of the RNA was converted into first-strand cDNA using the Mint cDNA synthesis kit, with a TRBC-specific oligonucleotide serving as the primer. Following uracil-DNA glycosylase treatment, all cDNA underwent a first 18-cycle PCR with the universal primers M1SS and BC2_uni_R. In the authors' own workflow: For normalization, 1 million high-quality reads, each with a distinct molecular identifier, were randomly selected from each sample. Instead of being binned into consensus sequences, reads with shared molecular identifiers were discarded. MiTCR, with a Q25 quality threshold and the strictest error-elimination algorithm, was used for CDR3 identification, clonotype clustering and error correction. A nonparametric unseen species model with Euler transformation was used to estimate lower-bound total TCR beta diversity. The public reads were reprocessed in TCRdb via fastp at Q25 and MiXCR, keeping in-frame beta chains. Entries are consolidated by CDR3 protein sequence, retaining the most common genes and DNA. None of the V and J calls come from the authors' own analysis; TCRdb made them. Across this sample there are approximately 780,000 distinct CDR3 sequences, with more than 25% seen only once. The top ten constitute approximately 2.9% of the sample.

This clonotype has at least ten counts. Which antigen it targets is not known. Base qualities are not recorded, but no much larger clone differs from it by a single base. Systemically healthy Caucasian individuals from Russia, 35 to 40 in total and aged about 6 to 95 years, were included as donors. Each donor gave ten milliliters of peripheral blood, collected into EDTA-treated Vacutainer tubes. Ficoll-Paque density-gradient centrifugation was used to isolate PBMCs, with at least 7 million obtained per sample. Total RNA was extracted from PBMCs with Trizol reagent, with at least 6 micrograms obtained per sample. The percentages of naive CD45RAhigh/CD27high T cells were determined by flow cytometry on a PBMC aliquot from every donor. A further study also used this sample, focusing on T cells of mothers and their children. The second paper states: Nine systemically healthy Caucasian individuals, comprising three mothers and their six children, were included as donors. cDNA synthesis consumed the entire amount of extracted RNA, loaded at approximately 1.6 ug RNA in each 15 ul reaction. In the second PCR, sample barcodes and 2-4 random nucleotides were introduced via the M1S primer. More than 9.5 million TCR beta CDR3 reads were obtained from each mother, and about 3 million reads were obtained from each child. Thymic selection shapes the output of TCR recombination in a similar way in related and unrelated pairs, and inherited differences have a minor effect. Normalized repertoire overlap was always found to be slightly, but never significantly, higher in related mother-child pairs than in unrelated mother-child pairs. No persistent microchimeric T cell clones were found, with a detection sensitivity of around 100 clones per million clonotypes. In the study, deep NGS was used to compare the TCR beta repertoires of mothers and children, and features distinguishing related mother-child pairs from unrelated individuals were sought. The mean age was around 40 +/- 4 years for the mothers and about 10 +/- 4 years for the children. After adapters were ligated using NEBNext reagents, the libraries underwent 100+100 nt paired-end sequencing on an Illumina HiSeq 2000. To avoid cross-contamination, the mother libraries and the child libraries were prepared a month apart and sequenced in separate runs. Each donor had between roughly 500,000 and 2,200,000 distinct TCR beta clonotypes identified. Naive TCR beta clonotypes were estimated from low-frequency clonotypes matched to each donor's FACS-determined naive share, without sorting.

The sequenced sample was blood. This receptor was taken from a boy aged 10-17 years in good health. The chain joins TRBV5-1 to TRBJ2-7; 7 junctional bases match TRBD2. CDR3 protein: CASSFSGDEQYF. The bases are TGCGCCAGCAGCTTCAGCGGGGACGAGCAGTACTTC.